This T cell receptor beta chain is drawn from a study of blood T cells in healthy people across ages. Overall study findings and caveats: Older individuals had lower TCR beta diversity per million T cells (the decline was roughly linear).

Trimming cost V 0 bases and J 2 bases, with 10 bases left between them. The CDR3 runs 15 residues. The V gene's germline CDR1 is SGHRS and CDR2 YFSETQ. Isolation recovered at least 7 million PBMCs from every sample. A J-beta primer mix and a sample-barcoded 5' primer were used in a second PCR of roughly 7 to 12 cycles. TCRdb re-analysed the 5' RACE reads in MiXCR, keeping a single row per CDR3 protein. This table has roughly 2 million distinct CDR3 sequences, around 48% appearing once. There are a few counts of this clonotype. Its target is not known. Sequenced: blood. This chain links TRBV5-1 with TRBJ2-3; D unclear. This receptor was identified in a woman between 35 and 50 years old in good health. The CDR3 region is CASSLEGRTTDTQYF. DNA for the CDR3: TGCGCCAGCAGCTTGGAGGGCAGGACCACAGATACGCAGTATTTT.